This T cell receptor (beta chain) was sequenced during a study of CD8 T cells in ankylosing spondylitis. Trimming stripped 0 bases from V and 8 bases from J, with 14 bases between. Per germline, CDR1 SEHNR and CDR2 FQNEAQ (reference sequence). This CDR3 has 14 residues. This clonotype has more than one count but fewer than ten. What it recognizes is unknown. General observations from the study: Previously reported in reactive arthritis synovial fluid and blood were some of the motif variants. Blood from ankylosing spondylitis patients appeared to carry a characteristic roughly eight-variant TCR beta motif. Peripheral blood samples showed relatively rare disease-linked clones, and these clones were CD8+.

The TCR beta libraries were generated through quantitative 5'-RACE incorporating molecular barcodes. A single record per CDR3 protein comes from TCRdb applying MiXCR to the 5' RACE reads. The sample records some 350,000 distinct CDR3 sequences, approximately 14% being singletons. The genes are TRBV7-9 and TRBJ2-7; tentative D call: TRBD2 (5 bases). The origin of this receptor is a male donor with ankylosing spondylitis or in good health (not recorded which). Sequencing was carried out using blood, either unsorted or a sorted T cell fraction (not recorded which). CDR3 protein: CASSLASAGSQQYF. The CDR3 DNA reads TGTGCCAGCAGCTTAGCGAGTGCGGGCTCCCAGCAGTACTTC.